The 11 T cell receptor beta chains below come from one sample, sequenced in a study of T cell responses to AZD1222 COVID-19 vaccine. Clones were sequenced by immunoSEQ multiplex PCR, and TCRdb holds only the in-frame ones, with some missing. Of about 140,000 clones in the sample, more than 85% were seen once. Sample: peripheral blood, taken on day 0 of AZD1222 vaccination. The receptors shown here come from an adult in good health.

This rearrangement joins TRBV9 to TRBJ2-1, with 8 positions matching TRBD2. V shed 4 bases and J 1 base; nucleotides not matched to a gene: 16. Looked up from germline, CDR1 is SGDLS and CDR2 is YYNGEE. This CDR3 is built from 19 residues. Written as DNA, the CDR3 is TGTGCCAGCAGCCCAACATACTTTAGAAGCGGGAGATCCTACAATGAGCAGTTCTTC. Its translation is CASSPTYFRSGRSYNEQFF.

This sequence joins TRBV5-6 and TRBJ1-2, with D unclear. V lost 0 bases, J lost 3 bases, and 6 bases lay in between. The CDR3 has 13 residues. Germline-derived CDR1 and CDR2 are SGHDT and YYEEEE. DNA of the CDR3: TGTGCCAGCAGCTTGGGGGGTGACTATGGCTACACCTTC. It translates to CASSLGGDYGYTF.

CDR3 sequence (DNA): TGCGCCAGCAGCTTGATGGGACAGGGATATGGTCCCTACGAGCAGTACTTC. It is translated as CASSLMGQGYGPYEQYF. The gene calls are TRBV5-1 and TRBJ2-7; 9 positions match TRBD1. V dropped 1 base and J dropped 2; count of bases not matched to a gene: 10. Per germline, CDR1 SGHRS and CDR2 YFSETQ. CDR3 length: 17 amino acids.

The V and J genes are TRBV1 and TRBJ2-7. TRBV1 is a listed pseudogene. CDR3 size: 9 residues. This CDR3 is CTSSREQYF. The CDR3 region has the DNA TGCACCAGCAGCCGGGAGCAGTACTTC.

Here the CDR3 DNA reads TGTGCCAGCAGCTTAGGGGGGACTCAAGAGACCCAGTACTTC. Protein product: CASSLGGTQETQYF. The chain has TRBV7-8 and TRBJ2-5; D perhaps matches TRBD2 (6 bases). The germline V gene has CDR1 SGHVS and CDR2 FQNEAQ. V was trimmed by 1 base and J by 2 bases, leaving 8 bases between them. The CDR3 totals 14 residues.

The CDR3 here is CASREGSGNQPQHF. As DNA, the CDR3 is TGTGCCAGTAGGGAAGGGAGTGGAAATCAGCCCCAGCATTTT. V usage is TRBV19 and J usage is TRBJ1-5; no definite D call. CDR3 length: 14 amino acids. Germline CDR1 LNHDA, CDR2 SQIVND (reference sequence). V was clipped by 6 bases and J by 4 bases, with 13 bases between them. The entire variable domain, with the rest obtained from reference TRBV19 and TRBJ1-5, is as follows: DGGITQSPKYLFRKEGQNVTLSCEQNLNHDAMYWYRQDPGQGLRLIYYSQIVNDFQKGDIAEGYSVSREKKESFPLTVTSAQKNPTAFYLCASREGSGNQPQHFGDGTRLSIL.

In DNA form, the CDR3 reads TGTGCCAGCACTCGTTTCGGGGACACTGAAGCTTTCTTT. Protein product: CASTRFGDTEAFF. The chain uses TRBV12-3 or TRBV12-4 and TRBJ1-1, with no clear D. The V gene lost 7 bases and the J gene lost 3 bases, with 12 bases spanning the gap. The CDR3 extends over 13 amino acids.

V and J are TRBV6-2 or TRBV6-3 and TRBJ2-7; weak D call: TRBD2 (6 bases). The germline gives CDR1 MNHEY, CDR2 SVGEGT. V dropped 0 bases and J dropped 2 bases, with 14 bases sitting between them. This CDR3 is built from 16 residues. The CDR3 loop reads CASSYSLSSATYEQYF. The DNA for the CDR3 is TGTGCCAGCAGTTACTCGTTGTCTAGCGCTACCTACGAGCAGTACTTC.

This clone was detected only once. The CDR3 sequence: CAWSQVSRPGNTGELFF. DNA for the CDR3: TGTGCCTGGAGCCAAGTTTCTCGACCGGGGAACACCGGGGAGCTGTTTTTT. The rearrangement links TRBV30 to TRBJ2-2; D is unresolved. CDR1 is GTSNPN and CDR2 is SVGIG in the germline V gene (reference sequence). V lost 3 bases and J lost 1, with 18 bases in between. The CDR3 has 17 amino acids.

The chain couples TRBV5-4 to TRBJ2-2; no clear D. Germline V gene lookup returns CDR1 SGHNT and CDR2 YYREEE (reference sequence). This CDR3 comprises 15 residues. The V end lost 0 bases, the J end lost 6 bases, and 12 bases lay between the germline ends. CDR3 coding DNA: TGTGCCAGCAGCTTGGTTCAGGTTGTACCCGGGGAGCTGTTTTTT. Translating it yields CASSLVQVVPGELFF.

This chain links TRBV5-1 with TRBJ1-1; D remains unclear. Trimming cost V 0 bases and J 1 base, with 7 bases left between them. The CDR3 is 14 amino acids. Germline CDR1 is SGHRS and CDR2 is YFSETQ. The CDR3 sequence: CASSLALGNTEAFF. CDR3 nucleotide sequence: TGCGCCAGCAGCTTGGCTTTAGGGAACACTGAAGCTTTCTTT.